This TCR beta chain was retrieved from a study of blood T cell repertoires in COVID-19. On the study more broadly: PBMCs, B-cell-depleted T cells, or T cells provided the cDNA or gDNA that made up the material.

Authors' data handling: The assay estimated nucleated cells by amplifying reference gene primers. Assay: immunoSEQ multiplex PCR; the TCRdb copy retains only in-frame clones and omits some. Clone size and the V and J calls come from that table; the DNA yielded D and trimming. Among around 160,000 clones listed, around nine tenths were seen once. There are 14 residues in the CDR3. Germline V gene data show CDR1 as MGHDK and CDR2 as SYGVNS. V lost 6 bases and J lost 3; bases outside the gene matches: 7. What was sequenced was peripheral blood. The receptor was derived from a human donor in a cohort sampled during active COVID-19. The gene calls are TRBV25-1 and TRBJ2-5; 7 bases are a match to TRBD2. As DNA, the CDR3 is TGTGCCAGCAGCGAGCGGGGTTCTAAAGAGACCCAGTACTTC. This sequence encodes CASSERGSKETQYF. Variable domain in full (rest from reference TRBV25-1 and TRBJ2-5): EADIYQTPRYLVIGTGKKITLECSQTMGHDKMYWYQQDPGMELHLIHYSYGVNSTEKGDLSSESTVSRIRTEHFPLTLESARPSHTSQYLCASSERGSKETQYFGPGTRLLVL.